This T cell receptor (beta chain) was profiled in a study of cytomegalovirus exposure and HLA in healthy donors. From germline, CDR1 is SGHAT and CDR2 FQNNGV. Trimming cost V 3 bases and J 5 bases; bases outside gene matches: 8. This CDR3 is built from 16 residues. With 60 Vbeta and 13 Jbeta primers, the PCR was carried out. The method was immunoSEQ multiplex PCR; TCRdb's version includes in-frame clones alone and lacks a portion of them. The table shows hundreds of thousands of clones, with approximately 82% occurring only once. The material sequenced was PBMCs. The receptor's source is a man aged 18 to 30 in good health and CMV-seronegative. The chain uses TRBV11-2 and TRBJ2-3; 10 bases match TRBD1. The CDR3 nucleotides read TGTGCCAGCAGCTTGAGGGGACAGGGGAGGGTAGATACGCAGTATTTT. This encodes CASSLRGQGRVDTQYF.